The next 15 T cell receptor beta chains were all read from a single sample in a study of blood T cell repertoires in COVID-19. Profiled with immunoSEQ multiplex PCR; TCRdb holds only in-frame clones, not every one. The sample includes around 99,000 clones, 75% to 95% of them seen just once. Sequenced material: peripheral blood. The receptors come from a woman aged 25 to 45 with acute or convalescent COVID-19.

The chain recombines TRBV19 with TRBJ1-1; no definite D call. This CDR3 spans 14 amino acids. CDR1 LNHDA and CDR2 SQIVND come from the germline V gene (reference sequence). The germline V and J ends were trimmed by 0 bases and 2 bases, with 7 bases remaining between them. CDR3 protein: CASSIDNSNTEAFF. The CDR3 DNA sequence: TGTGCCAGTAGTATAGACAACTCCAACACTGAAGCTTTCTTT.

As regards this clone: The sample carries other DNA sequences with the same CDR3. The chain has TRBV7-8 and TRBJ1-2; no clear D gene. The V and J ends lost 5 bases and 5 bases respectively, with 12 bases between them. Germline V CDR1 and CDR2: SGHVS, FQNEAQ. CDR3 size: 13 residues. CDR3 sequence reads: CASSPRGSYGYTF. The CDR3, as DNA: TGTGCCAGCAGCCCTCGCGGGAGTTATGGCTACACCTTC.

This chain links TRBV9 with TRBJ1-4; D gene unclear. This CDR3 spans 14 amino acids. V was trimmed by 0 bases and J by 8 bases, leaving 11 bases between them. CDR1 is SGDLS, CDR2 YYNGEE, per germline. The CDR3 bases are TGTGCCAGCAGCGTAGTGGGGAGTGGGGAAAAACTGTTTTTT. Translating gives CASSVVGSGEKLFF.

V usage is TRBV19 and J usage is TRBJ1-2; D is uncertain. Germline values: CDR1 LNHDA, CDR2 SQIVND (reference sequence). The CDR3 is made up of 14 amino acids. V was pared by 4 bases and J by 0 bases, with 9 bases between. This CDR3 is CASSTVAANYGYTF. In nucleotides, the CDR3 is TGTGCCAGTAGTACCGTAGCCGCTAACTATGGCTACACCTTC.

The rearrangement links TRBV6-1 to TRBJ1-5, with D hard to call. Germline V gene sequence: CDR1 MNHNS, CDR2 SASEGT. V lost 1 base and J 4 bases, leaving 11 bases between the germline ends. The CDR3 consists of 15 residues. CDR3 nucleotides: TGTGCCAGCAGTGAAGGTTGGCAATTAAATCAGCCCCAGCATTTT. Its protein product is CASSEGWQLNQPQHF.

The chain carries TRBV7-7 and TRBJ2-7; 10 nucleotides line up with TRBD1. Per germline, CDR1 SSHAT and CDR2 FNYEAQ (reference sequence). Unmatched junction bases numbered 3, after V lost 1 base and J lost 3 bases. There are 15 residues in the CDR3. CDR3 region: CASSLGQGAVYEQYF. For the CDR3, the DNA is TGTGCCAGCAGCTTAGGACAGGGGGCGGTCTACGAGCAGTACTTC.

The chain links TRBV5-4 to TRBJ1-6, with 7 positions matching TRBD1. CDR1 and CDR2 (germline): SGHNT, YYREEE (reference sequence). With 5 bases clipped from V and 7 bases from J, the junction kept 9 bases outside the gene matches. CDR3 length equals 15 residues. The CDR3 sequence: CASSSPGQLNSPLHF. The CDR3 DNA sequence: TGTGCCAGCAGTTCTCCGGGACAGCTAAATTCACCCCTCCACTTT. Together with reference TRBV5-4 and TRBJ1-6, the CDR3 gives the full variable domain: ETGVTQSPTHLIKTRGQQVTLRCSSQSGHNTVSWYQQALGQGPQFIFQYYREEENGRGNFPPRFSGLQFPNYSSELNVNALELDDSALYLCASSSPGQLNSPLHFGNGTRLTVT.

V is TRBV12-3 or TRBV12-4 and J is TRBJ1-5; D gene uncertain. The V end lost 7 bases, the J end lost 2 bases, and 9 bases lay between the germline ends. CDR3 length: 13 residues. The CDR3, as DNA: TGTGCCAGCACCCTAATGGGCAATCAGCCCCAGCATTTT. Its protein product is CASTLMGNQPQHF.

This rearrangement joins TRBV6-5 to TRBJ1-1; 7 bases match TRBD1. J gave up 1 base and V 6 bases, and 8 bases lay outside the gene matches. The CDR3 sequence is 15 residues long. CDR1 is MNHEY, CDR2 SVGAGI, per germline. CDR3 residues: CASSPGTVKNTEAFF. The CDR3 DNA reads as TGTGCCAGCAGCCCGGGGACAGTTAAGAACACTGAAGCTTTCTTT.

This chain uses TRBV13 with TRBJ1-2, with TRBD1 as a possible D gene (6 bases). The V end lost 4 bases, the J end lost 3 bases, and 12 bases lay between the germline ends. Germline lookup yields CDR1 PRHDT and CDR2 FYEKMQ (reference sequence). The CDR3 has 14 amino acids. CDR3 coding DNA: TGTGCCAGCAGCTATGGGGGCCAAGACTATGGCTACACCTTC. Residues: CASSYGGQDYGYTF.

The gene calls are TRBV7-2 and TRBJ2-3; 10 bases are a match to TRBD2. V shed 3 bases and J 2 bases; nucleotides not matched to a gene: 8. Germline CDR1 SGHTA, CDR2 FQGNSA. The CDR3 is made up of 17 amino acids. The CDR3 coding sequence is TGTGCCAGCAGCTTGGCGAGCGGGAGGGCCTTCACAGATACGCAGTATTTT. Residues: CASSLASGRAFTDTQYF. Full variable domain (outside the CDR3, taken from reference TRBV7-2 and TRBJ2-3): GAGVSQSPSNKVTEKGKDVELRCDPISGHTALYWYRQSLGQGLEFLIYFQGNSAPDKSGLPSDRFSAERTGGSVSTLTIQRTQQEDSAVYLCASSLASGRAFTDTQYFGPGTRLTVL.

The gene calls are TRBV3-1 (or the pseudogene TRBV3-2) and TRBJ2-3; D is perhaps TRBD2 (5 bases). The CDR3 is 17 residues long. Germline V gene sequence: CDR1 LGHDT, CDR2 YNNKEL (reference sequence). V lost 4 bases and J lost 0, with 17 bases in between. The DNA for the CDR3 is TGTGCCAGCAGCCGGGGATGGCGGGTTCCGAGCACAGATACGCAGTATTTT. Amino acid sequence: CASSRGWRVPSTDTQYF.

The chain employs TRBV7-9 and TRBJ1-1; possibly TRBD1 for D (6 bases). The CDR3 runs to 15 residues. V dropped 2 bases and J dropped 3 bases, with 13 bases sitting between them. The germline CDR1 and CDR2 sequences are SEHNR and FQNEAQ (reference sequence). The CDR3 DNA sequence: TGTGCCAGCAGCTTACGCAGGGGTCGGGACACTGAAGCTTTCTTT. Its translation: CASSLRRGRDTEAFF.

The chain combines TRBV28 with TRBJ1-2; 11 nucleotides line up with TRBD1. In germline, CDR1 is MDHEN, CDR2 SYDVKM. This CDR3 is built from 15 residues. Trimming removed 2 bases from V and 2 bases from J; junction bases left unmatched: 1. The CDR3 protein is CASSLRTGGNYGYTF. Written as DNA, the CDR3 is TGTGCCAGCAGTTTACGGACAGGGGGCAACTATGGCTACACCTTC.

J is TRBJ2-7 and V is TRBV20-1; no reliable D call. The CDR3 consists of 11 residues. Looked up from germline, CDR1 is DFQATT and CDR2 is SNEGSKA (reference sequence). V gave up 3 bases and J gave up 6 bases, with 9 bases separating them. The CDR3 here is CSARVVAEQYF. CDR3 bases: TGCAGTGCTAGGGTCGTAGCCGAGCAGTACTTC.